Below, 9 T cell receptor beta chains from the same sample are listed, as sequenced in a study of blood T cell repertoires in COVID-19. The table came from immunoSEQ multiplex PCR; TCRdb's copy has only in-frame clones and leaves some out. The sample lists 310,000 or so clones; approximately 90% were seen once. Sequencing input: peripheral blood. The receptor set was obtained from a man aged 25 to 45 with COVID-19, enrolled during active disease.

The CDR3 spells CATSDRLLPTYEQYF. As DNA, the CDR3 is TGTGCCACCAGTGACAGGTTACTCCCTACCTACGAGCAGTACTTC. The rearrangement joins TRBV24-1 to TRBJ2-7; no clear D. V was pared by 4 bases and J by 2 bases, with 14 bases between. There are 15 residues in the CDR3. Germline V gene lookup returns CDR1 KGHDR and CDR2 SFDVKD.

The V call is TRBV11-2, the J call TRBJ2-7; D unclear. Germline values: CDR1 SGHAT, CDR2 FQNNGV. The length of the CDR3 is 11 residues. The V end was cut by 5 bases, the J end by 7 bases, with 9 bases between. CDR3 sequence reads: CASSPRAEQYF. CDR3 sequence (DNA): TGTGCCAGCAGCCCACGAGCAGAGCAGTACTTC.

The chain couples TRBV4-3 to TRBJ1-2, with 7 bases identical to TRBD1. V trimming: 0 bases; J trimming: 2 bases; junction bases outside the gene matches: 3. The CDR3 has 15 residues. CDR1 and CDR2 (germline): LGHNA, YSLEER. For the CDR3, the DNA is TGCGCCAGCAGCCAAGAGACAGGGAAGAACTATGGCTACACCTTC. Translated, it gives CASSQETGKNYGYTF.

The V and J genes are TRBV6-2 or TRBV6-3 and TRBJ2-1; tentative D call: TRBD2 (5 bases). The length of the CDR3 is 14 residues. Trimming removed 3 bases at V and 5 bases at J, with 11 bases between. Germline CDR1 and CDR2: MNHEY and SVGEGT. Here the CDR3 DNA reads TGTGCCAGCAGTTATTTTAGGACTGACAATGAGCAGTTCTTC. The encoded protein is CASSYFRTDNEQFF.

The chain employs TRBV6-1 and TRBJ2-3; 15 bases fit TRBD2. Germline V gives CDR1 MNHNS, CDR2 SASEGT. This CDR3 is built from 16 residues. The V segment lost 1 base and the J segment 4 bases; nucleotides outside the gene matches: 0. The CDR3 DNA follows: TGTGCCAGCAGTGAAGGGACTAGCGGGGGGGCAGATACGCAGTATTTT. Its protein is CASSEGTSGGADTQYF.

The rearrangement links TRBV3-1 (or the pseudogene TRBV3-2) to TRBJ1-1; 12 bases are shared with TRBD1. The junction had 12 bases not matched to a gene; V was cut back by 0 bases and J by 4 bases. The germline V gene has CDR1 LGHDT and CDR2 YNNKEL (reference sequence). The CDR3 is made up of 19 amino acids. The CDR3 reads CASSQDIWDRGLRGTEAFF. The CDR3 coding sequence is TGTGCCAGCAGCCAAGATATATGGGACAGGGGGCTGCGGGGCACTGAAGCTTTCTTT.

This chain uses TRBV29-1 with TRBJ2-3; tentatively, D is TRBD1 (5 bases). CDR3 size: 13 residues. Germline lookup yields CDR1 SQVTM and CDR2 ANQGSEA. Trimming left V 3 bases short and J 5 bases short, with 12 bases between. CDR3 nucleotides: TGCAGCGTTGAGGGGCGGCCTCAAGATACGCAGTATTTT. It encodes CSVEGRPQDTQYF.

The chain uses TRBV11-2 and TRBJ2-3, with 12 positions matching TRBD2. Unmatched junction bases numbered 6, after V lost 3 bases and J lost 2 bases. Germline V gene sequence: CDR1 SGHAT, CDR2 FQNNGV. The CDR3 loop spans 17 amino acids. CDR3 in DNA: TGTGCCAGCAGCTTGGCAACTAGCGGGGGGCACACAGATACGCAGTATTTT. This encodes CASSLATSGGHTDTQYF.

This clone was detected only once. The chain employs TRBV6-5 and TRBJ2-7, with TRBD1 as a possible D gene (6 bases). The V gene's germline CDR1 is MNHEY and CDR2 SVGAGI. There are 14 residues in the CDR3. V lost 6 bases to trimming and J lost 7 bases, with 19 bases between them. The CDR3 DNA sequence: TGTGCCAGCAGAGCCGGGACAACCCTACGGGAGCAGTACTTC. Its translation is CASRAGTTLREQYF.